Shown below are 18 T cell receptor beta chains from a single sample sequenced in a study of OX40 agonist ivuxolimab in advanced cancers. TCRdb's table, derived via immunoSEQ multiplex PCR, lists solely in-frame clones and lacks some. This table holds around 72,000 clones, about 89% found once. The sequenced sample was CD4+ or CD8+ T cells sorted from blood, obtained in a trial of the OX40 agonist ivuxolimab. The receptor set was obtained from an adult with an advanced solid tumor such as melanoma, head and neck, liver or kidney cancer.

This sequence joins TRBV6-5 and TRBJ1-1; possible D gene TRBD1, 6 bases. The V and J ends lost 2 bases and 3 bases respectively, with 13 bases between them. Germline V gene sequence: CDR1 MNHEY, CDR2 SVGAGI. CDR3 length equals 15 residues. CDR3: CASSYGLGAYTEAFF. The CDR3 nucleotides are TGTGCCAGCAGTTACGGTTTGGGGGCCTACACTGAAGCTTTCTTT.

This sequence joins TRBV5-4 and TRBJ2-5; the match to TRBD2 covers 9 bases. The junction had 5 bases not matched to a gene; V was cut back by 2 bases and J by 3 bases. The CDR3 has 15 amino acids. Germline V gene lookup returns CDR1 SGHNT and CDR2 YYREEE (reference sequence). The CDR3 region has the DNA TGTGCCAGCAGCTTCCTACTAGCGGGTGAAGAGACCCAGTACTTC. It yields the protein CASSFLLAGEETQYF.

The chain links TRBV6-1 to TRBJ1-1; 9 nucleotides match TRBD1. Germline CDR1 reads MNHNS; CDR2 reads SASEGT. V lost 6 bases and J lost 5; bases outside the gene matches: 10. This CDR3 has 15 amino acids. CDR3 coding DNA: TGTGCCAGCAGAGATGACAGGGGGGTATGGACTGAAGCTTTCTTT. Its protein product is CASRDDRGVWTEAFF.

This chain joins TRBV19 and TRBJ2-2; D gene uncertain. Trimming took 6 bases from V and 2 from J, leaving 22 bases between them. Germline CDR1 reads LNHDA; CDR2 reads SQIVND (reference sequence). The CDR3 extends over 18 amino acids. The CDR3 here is CASRSSLYQLINTGELFF. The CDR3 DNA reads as TGTGCCAGTAGATCGTCTTTATATCAGCTTATAAACACCGGGGAGCTGTTTTTT.

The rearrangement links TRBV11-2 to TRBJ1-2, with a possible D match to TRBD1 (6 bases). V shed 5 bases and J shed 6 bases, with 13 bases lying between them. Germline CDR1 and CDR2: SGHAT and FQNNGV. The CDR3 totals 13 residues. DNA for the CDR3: TGTGCCAGCAGCCCAAACAGGGTTGATGGCTACACCTTC. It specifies CASSPNRVDGYTF.

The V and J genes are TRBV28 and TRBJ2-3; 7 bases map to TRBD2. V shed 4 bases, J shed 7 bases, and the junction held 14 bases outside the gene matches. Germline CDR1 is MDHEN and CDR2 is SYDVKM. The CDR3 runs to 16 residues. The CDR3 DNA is TGTGCCAGCAGTTCGAGAGAGCGGGGAGGGGTGAATACGCAGTATTTT. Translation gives CASSSRERGGVNTQYF.

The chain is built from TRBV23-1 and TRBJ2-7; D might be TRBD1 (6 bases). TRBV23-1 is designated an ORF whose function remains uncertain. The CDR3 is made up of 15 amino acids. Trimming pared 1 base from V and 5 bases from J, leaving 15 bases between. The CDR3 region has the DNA TGCGCCAGCAGTCAATTACCAACAGGGTTCAACGAGCAGTACTTC. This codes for CASSQLPTGFNEQYF.

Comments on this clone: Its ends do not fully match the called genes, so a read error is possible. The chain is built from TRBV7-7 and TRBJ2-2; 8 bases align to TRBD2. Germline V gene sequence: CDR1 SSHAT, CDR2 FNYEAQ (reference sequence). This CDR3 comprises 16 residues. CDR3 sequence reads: CASSLGPAGVYGELFF. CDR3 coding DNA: TGTGCTAGCAGCTTAGGCCCAGCGGGGGTCTACGGGGAGCTGTTTTTT. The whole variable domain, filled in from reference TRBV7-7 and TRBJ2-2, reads GAGVSQSPRYKVTKRGQDVTLRCDPISSHATLYWYQQALGQGPEFLTYFNYEAQPDKSGLPSDRFSAERPEGSISTLTIQRTEQRDSAMYRCASSLGPAGVYGELFFGEGSRLTVL.

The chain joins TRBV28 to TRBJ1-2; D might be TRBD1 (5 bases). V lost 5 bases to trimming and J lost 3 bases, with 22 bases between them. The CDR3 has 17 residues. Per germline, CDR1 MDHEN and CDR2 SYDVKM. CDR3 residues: CASSRPPAGSVDYGYTF. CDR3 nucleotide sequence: TGTGCCAGCAGTAGGCCCCCGGCAGGGAGTGTCGACTATGGCTACACCTTC.

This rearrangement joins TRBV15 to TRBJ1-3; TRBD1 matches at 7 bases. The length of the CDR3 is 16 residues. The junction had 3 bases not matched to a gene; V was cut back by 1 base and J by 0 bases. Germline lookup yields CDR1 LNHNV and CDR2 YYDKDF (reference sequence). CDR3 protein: CATSRGGTVSGNTIYF. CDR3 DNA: TGTGCCACCAGCAGAGGCGGGACAGTCTCTGGAAACACCATATATTTT.

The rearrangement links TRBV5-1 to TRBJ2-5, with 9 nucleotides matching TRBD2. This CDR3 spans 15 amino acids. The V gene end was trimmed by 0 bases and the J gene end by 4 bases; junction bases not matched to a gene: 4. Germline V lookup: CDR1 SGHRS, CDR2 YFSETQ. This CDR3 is CASSLAAGGPETQYF. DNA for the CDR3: TGCGCCAGCAGCTTGGCGGCGGGGGGGCCAGAGACCCAGTACTTC.

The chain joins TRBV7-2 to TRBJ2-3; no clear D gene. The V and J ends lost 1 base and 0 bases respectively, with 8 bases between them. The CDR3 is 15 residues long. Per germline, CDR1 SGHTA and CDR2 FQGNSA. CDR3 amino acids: CASSLDSDSTDTQYF. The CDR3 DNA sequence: TGTGCCAGCAGCTTAGACTCGGATAGCACAGATACGCAGTATTTT.

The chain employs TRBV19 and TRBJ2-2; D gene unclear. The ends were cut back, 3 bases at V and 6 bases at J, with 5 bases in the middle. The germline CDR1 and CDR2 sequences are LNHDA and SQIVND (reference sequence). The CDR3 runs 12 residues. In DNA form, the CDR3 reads TGTGCCAGTAGTATTCCGGCCGGGGAGCTGTTTTTT. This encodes CASSIPAGELFF.

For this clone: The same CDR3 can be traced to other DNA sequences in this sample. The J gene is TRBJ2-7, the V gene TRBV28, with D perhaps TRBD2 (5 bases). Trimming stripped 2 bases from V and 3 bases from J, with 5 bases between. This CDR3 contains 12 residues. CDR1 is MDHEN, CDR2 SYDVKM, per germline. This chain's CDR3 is CASSLEGYEQYF. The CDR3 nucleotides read TGTGCCAGCAGTTTAGAGGGCTACGAGCAGTACTTC.

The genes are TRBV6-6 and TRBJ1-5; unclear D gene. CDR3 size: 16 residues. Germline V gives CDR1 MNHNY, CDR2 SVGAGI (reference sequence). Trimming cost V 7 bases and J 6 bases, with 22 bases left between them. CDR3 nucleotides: TGTGCCAGCACCTTAGGTGTAAACCCTAAAGGTCAGCCCCAGCATTTT. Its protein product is CASTLGVNPKGQPQHF.

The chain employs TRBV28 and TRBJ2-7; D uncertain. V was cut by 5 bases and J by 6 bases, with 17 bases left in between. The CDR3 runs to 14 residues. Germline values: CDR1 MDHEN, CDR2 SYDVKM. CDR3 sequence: CASSPGYPFAEQYF. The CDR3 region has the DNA TGTGCCAGCAGTCCCGGATACCCGTTCGCCGAGCAGTACTTC.

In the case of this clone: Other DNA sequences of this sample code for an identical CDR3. CDR3 amino acids: CASSLAYEQYF. DNA of the CDR3: TGTGCCAGCAGTTTAGCTTACGAGCAGTACTTC. V gene TRBV28 combines with J gene TRBJ2-7, with D uncertain. There are 11 residues in the CDR3. Germline CDR1 is MDHEN and CDR2 is SYDVKM. V lost 2 bases to trimming and J lost 4 bases, with 3 bases between them.

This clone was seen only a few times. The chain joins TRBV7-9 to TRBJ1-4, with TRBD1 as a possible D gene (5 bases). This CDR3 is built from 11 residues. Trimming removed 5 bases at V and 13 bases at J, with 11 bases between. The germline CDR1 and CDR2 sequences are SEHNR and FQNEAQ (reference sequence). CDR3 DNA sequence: TGTGCCAGCAGCCCTGGGGGACGACTGTTTTTT. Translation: CASSPGGRLFF.